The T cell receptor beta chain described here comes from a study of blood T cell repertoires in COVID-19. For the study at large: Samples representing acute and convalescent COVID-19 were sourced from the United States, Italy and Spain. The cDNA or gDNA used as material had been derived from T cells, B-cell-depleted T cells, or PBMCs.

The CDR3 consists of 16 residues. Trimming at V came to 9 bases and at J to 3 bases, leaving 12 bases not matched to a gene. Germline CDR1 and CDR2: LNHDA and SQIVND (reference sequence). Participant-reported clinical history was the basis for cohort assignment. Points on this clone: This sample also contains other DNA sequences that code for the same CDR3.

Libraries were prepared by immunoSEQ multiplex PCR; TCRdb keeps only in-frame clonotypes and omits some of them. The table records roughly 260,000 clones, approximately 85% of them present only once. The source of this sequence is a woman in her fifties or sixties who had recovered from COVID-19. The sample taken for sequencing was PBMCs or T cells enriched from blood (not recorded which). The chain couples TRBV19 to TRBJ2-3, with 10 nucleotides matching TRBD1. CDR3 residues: CASRFRDRGLTDTQYF. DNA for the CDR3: TGTGCCAGCCGATTCCGGGACAGGGGTTTAACAGATACGCAGTATTTT. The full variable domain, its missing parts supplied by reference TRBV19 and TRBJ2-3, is DGGITQSPKYLFRKEGQNVTLSCEQNLNHDAMYWYRQDPGQGLRLIYYSQIVNDFQKGDIAEGYSVSREKKESFPLTVTSAQKNPTAFYLCASRFRDRGLTDTQYFGPGTRLTVL.